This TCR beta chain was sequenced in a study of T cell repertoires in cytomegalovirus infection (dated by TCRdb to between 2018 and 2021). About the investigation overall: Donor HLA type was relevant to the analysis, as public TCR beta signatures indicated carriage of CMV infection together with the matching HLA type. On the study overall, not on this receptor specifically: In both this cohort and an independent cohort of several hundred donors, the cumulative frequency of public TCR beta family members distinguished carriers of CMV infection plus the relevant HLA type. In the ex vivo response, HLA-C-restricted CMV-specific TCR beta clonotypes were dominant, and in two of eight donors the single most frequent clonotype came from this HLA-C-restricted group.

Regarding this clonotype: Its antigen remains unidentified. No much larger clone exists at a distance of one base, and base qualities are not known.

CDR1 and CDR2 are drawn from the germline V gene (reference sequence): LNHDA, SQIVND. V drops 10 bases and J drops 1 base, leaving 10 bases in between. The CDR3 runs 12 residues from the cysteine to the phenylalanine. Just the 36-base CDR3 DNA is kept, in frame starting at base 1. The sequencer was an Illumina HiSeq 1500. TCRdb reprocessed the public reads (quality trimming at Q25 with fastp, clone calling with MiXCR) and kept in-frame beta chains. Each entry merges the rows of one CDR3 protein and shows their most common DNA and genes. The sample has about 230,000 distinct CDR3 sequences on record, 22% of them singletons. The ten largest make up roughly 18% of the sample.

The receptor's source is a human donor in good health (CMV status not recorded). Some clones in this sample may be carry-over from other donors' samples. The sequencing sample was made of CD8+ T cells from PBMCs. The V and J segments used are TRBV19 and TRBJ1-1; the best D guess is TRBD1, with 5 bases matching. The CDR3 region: CATGTENTEAFF. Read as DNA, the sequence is TGTGCCACTGGGACCGAGAACACTGAAGCTTTCTTT.